The 4 T cell receptor beta chains below were found in one sample sequenced in a study of response to subunit inactivated influenza vaccine. TCRdb used MiXCR to reprocess the RT-PCR reads, holding one entry per CDR3 protein. The sample has hundreds of thousands of distinct CDR3 sequences; 10% to 11% are singletons. Sequencing was performed on PBMCs from blood, taken roughly 6 weeks after vaccination. Receptor source: a man aged 50 to 60 who received an inactivated influenza vaccine.

This clonotype has ten or more counts. The chain uses TRBV20-1 and TRBJ2-1, with 8 bases matching TRBD2. Unmatched junction bases numbered 9, after V lost 3 bases and J lost 8 bases. Germline loops: CDR1 DFQATT, CDR2 SNEGSKA (reference sequence). The CDR3 spans 14 residues. The CDR3 DNA reads TGCAGTGCTAGTCTACCGGGGGGGCGGGATGAGCAGTTCTTC. This gives the protein CSASLPGGRDEQFF.

The chain links TRBV10-3 to TRBJ2-1; 14 nucleotides match TRBD2. The trim removed 6 bases at V and 10 bases at J, leaving 2 bases unmatched. The CDR3 runs 13 residues. Germline V gene data show CDR1 as ENHRY and CDR2 as SYGVKD. The CDR3 spells CAIRGLAGEEQFF. For the CDR3, the DNA is TGTGCCATCAGGGGACTAGCGGGGGAAGAGCAGTTCTTC.

This clonotype was found a few times. The chain recombines TRBV5-1 with TRBJ2-1; D is unclear. The V and J ends lost 4 bases and 7 bases respectively, with 15 bases between them. Germline CDR1 reads SGHRS; CDR2 reads YFSETQ. There are 14 residues in the CDR3. CDR3 loop: CASSPFEVDNEQFF. The DNA for the CDR3 is TGCGCCAGCAGCCCCTTTGAGGTGGATAATGAGCAGTTCTTC.

The chain couples TRBV6-1 to TRBJ2-1, with no clear D. The CDR3 totals 17 residues. Trimming left V 6 bases short and J 1 base short, with 19 bases between. Germline lookup yields CDR1 MNHNS and CDR2 SASEGT. DNA of the CDR3: TGTGCCAGCAGACATACTCAACCTAGACAATCCTACAATGAGCAGTTCTTC. This codes for CASRHTQPRQSYNEQFF.